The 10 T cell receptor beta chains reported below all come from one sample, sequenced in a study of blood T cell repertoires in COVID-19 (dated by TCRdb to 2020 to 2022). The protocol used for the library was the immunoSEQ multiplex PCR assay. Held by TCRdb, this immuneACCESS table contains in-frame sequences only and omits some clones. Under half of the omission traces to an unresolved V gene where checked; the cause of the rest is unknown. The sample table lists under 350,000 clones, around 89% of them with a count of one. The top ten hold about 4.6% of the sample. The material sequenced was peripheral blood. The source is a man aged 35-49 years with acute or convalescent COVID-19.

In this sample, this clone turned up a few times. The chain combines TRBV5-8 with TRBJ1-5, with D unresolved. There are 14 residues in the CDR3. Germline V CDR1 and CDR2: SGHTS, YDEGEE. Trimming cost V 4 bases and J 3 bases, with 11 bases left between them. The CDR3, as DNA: TGTGCCAGCAGCCACGAGTCTCTCAATCAGCCCCAGCATTTT. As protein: CASSHESLNQPQHF. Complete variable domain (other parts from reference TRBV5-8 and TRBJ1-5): EAGVTQSPTHLIKTRGQQATLRCSPISGHTSVYWYQQALGLGLQFLLWYDEGEERNRGNFPPRFSGRQFPNYSSELNVNALELEDSALYLCASSHESLNQPQHFGDGTRLSIL.

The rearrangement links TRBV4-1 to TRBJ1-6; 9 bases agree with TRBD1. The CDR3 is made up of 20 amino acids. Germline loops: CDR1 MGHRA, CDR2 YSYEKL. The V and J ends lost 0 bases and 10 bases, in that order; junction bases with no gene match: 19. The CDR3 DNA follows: TGCGCCAGCAGCCAAGAATGGGGCCCGACAGGGGGGCGGAAGAAATCACCCCTCCACTTT. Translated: CASSQEWGPTGGRKKSPLHF.

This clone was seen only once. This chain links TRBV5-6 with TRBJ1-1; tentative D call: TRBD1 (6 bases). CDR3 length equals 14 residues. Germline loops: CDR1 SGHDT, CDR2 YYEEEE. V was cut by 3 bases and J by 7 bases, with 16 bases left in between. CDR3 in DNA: TGTGCCAGCAGCTGGGGGCCCGAGCCCTTTGAAGCTTTCTTT. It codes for CASSWGPEPFEAFF.

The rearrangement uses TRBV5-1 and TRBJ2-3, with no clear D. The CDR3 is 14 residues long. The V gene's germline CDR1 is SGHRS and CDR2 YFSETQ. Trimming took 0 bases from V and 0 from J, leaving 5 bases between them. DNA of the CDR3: TGCGCCAGCAGCTTGGTCAGTAGCACAGATACGCAGTATTTT. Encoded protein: CASSLVSSTDTQYF.

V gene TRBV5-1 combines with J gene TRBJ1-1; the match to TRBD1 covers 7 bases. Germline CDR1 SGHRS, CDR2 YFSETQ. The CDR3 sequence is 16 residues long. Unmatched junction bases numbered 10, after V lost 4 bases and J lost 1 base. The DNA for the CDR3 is TGCGCCAGCAGCGTTTTACCACAGGGGACGAACACTGAAGCTTTCTTT. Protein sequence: CASSVLPQGTNTEAFF.

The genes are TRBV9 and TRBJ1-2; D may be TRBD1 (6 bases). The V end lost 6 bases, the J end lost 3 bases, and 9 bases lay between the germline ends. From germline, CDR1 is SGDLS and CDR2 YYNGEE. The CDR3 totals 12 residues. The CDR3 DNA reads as TGTGCCAGCACTTCAGGGGACTATGGCTACACCTTC. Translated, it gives CASTSGDYGYTF.

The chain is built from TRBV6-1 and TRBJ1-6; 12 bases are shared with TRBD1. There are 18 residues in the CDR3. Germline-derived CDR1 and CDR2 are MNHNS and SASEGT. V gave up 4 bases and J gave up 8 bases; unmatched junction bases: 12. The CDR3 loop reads CASSGGQGALGGDSPLHF. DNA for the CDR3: TGTGCCAGCAGTGGGGGACAGGGGGCCCTAGGAGGGGATTCACCCCTCCACTTT.

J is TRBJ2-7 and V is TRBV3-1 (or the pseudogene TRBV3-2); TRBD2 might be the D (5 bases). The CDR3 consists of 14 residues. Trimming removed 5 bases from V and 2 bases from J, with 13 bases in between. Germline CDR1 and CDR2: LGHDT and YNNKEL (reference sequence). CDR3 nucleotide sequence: TGTGCCAGCAGCAGCCCACTAGGTCCCTACGAGCAGTACTTC. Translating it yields CASSSPLGPYEQYF.

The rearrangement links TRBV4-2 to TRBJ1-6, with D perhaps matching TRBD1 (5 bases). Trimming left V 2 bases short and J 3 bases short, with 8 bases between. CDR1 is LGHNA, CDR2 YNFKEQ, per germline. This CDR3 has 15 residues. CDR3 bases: TGTGCCAGCAGCCAACCAGGGAACTATAATTCACCCCTCCACTTT. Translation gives CASSQPGNYNSPLHF.

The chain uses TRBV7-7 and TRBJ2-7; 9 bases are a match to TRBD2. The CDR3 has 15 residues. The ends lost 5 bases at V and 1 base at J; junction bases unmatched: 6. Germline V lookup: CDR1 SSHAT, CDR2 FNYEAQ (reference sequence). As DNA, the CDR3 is TGTGCCAGCAGCCCCCCGGCGGGGGGGTCCTACGAGCAGTACTTC. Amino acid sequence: CASSPPAGGSYEQYF.